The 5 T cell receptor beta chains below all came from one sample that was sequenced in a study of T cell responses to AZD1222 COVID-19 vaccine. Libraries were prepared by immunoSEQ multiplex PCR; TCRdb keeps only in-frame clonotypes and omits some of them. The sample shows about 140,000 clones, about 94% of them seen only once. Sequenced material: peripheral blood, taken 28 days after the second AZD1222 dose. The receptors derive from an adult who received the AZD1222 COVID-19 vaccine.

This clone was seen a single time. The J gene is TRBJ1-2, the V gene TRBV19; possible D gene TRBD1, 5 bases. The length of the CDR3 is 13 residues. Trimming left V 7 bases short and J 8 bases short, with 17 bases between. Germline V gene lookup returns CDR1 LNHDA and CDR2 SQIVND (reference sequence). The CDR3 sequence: CASKDSSLRGYTF. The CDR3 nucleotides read TGTGCCAGTAAAGACAGCTCCCTTAGGGGCTACACCTTC.

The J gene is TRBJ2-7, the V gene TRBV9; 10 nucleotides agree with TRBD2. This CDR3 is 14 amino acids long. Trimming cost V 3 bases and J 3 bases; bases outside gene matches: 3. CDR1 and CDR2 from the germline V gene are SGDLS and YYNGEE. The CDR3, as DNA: TGTGCCAGCAGCGCGCGGACTAGCGGCTACGAGCAGTACTTC. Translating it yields CASSARTSGYEQYF.

The CDR3 spells CASGQDTQYF. CDR3 nucleotides: TGTGCCAGCGGCCAAGATACGCAGTATTTT. The chain recombines TRBV5-4 with TRBJ2-3; D call uncertain. The V and J ends lost 7 bases and 5 bases respectively, with 5 bases between them. Looked up from germline, CDR1 is SGHNT and CDR2 is YYREEE (reference sequence). The CDR3 has 10 residues. Full variable domain (remainder filled in from reference TRBV5-4 and TRBJ2-3): ETGVTQSPTHLIKTRGQQVTLRCSSQSGHNTVSWYQQALGQGPQFIFQYYREEENGRGNFPPRFSGLQFPNYSSELNVNALELDDSALYLCASGQDTQYFGPGTRLTVL.

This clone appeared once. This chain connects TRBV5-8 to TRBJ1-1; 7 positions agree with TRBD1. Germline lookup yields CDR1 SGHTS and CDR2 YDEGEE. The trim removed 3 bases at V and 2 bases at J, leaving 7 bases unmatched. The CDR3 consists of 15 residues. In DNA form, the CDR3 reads TGTGCCAGCAGCTGGGGGGACAGAGGAAACACTGAAGCTTTCTTT. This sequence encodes CASSWGDRGNTEAFF.

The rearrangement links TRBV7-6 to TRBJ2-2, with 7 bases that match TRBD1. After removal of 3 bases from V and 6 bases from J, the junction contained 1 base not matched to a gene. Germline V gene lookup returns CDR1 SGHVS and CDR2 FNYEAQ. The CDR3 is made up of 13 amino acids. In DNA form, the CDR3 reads TGTGCCAGCAGCTTGACAGGGTCCGGGGAGCTGTTTTTT. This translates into CASSLTGSGELFF.